The clone carrying this TCR beta chain showed up many times. The antigen is not known. These data originate in a study of molecular identifiers for immune sequencing clone quantification. MiXCR was run by TCRdb on the PCR reads, yielding one entry per CDR3 protein. Seen here are about 97,000 distinct CDR3 sequences, 20% to 25% observed once, and the top ten hold roughly 0.94%. Sorting selected naive CD8 T cells with a CD8+CD4-CCR7+CD45RA+ phenotype. Study-wide findings and caveats: Barcode sharing among identical TCR molecules could make large clones appear smaller. In CMV-specific effectors, clones above 20 copies held over 99% of molecules; naive, under 1%.

The CDR3 totals 16 residues. V was shortened by 5 bases and J by 2 bases, with 19 bases between the two germline ends. The chain joins TRBV12-3 or TRBV12-4 to TRBJ2-7, with no clear D. Sequenced sample: naive CD8+ T cells from blood, with Jurkat cell RNA spiked in. The subset denotes: FACS-sorted CD8+CD4-CCR7+CD45RA+ naive T cells. This clonotype was obtained from a human donor in good health. Some libraries in this study had Jurkat cell RNA spiked in. CDR3: CASSPSTPPSAYEQYF. CDR3 DNA: TGTGCCAGCAGTCCATCCACACCGCCCTCGGCCTACGAGCAGTACTTC.